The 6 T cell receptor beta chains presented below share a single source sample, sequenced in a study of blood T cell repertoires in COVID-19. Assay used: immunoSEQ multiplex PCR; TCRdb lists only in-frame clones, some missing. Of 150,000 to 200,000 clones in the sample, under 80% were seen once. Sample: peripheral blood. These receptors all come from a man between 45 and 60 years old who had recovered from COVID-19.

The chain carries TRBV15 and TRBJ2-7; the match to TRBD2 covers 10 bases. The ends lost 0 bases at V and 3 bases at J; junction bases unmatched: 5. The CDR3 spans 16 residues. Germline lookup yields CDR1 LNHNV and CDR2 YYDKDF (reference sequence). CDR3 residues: CATSRDIASGSYEQYF. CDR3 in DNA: TGTGCCACCAGCAGAGATATCGCTAGCGGGAGCTACGAGCAGTACTTC.

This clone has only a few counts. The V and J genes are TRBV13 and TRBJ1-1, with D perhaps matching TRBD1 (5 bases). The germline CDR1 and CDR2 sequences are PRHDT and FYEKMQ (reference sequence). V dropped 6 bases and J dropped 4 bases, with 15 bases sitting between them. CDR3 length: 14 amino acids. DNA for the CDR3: TGTGCCAGCAGGTCCAGGGTCTACGGCACTGAAGCTTTCTTT. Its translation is CASRSRVYGTEAFF. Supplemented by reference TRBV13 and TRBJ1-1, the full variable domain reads AAGVIQSPRHLIKEKRETATLKCYPIPRHDTVYWYQQGPGQDPQFLISFYEKMQSDKGSIPDRFSAQQFSDYHSELNMSSLELGDSALYFCASRSRVYGTEAFFGQGTRLTVV.

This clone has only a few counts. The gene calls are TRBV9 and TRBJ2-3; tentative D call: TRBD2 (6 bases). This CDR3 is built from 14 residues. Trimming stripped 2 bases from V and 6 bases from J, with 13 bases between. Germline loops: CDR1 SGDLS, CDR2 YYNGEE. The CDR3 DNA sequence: TGTGCCAGCAGCGTGACAACTAGCCGGGATACGCAGTATTTT. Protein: CASSVTTSRDTQYF.

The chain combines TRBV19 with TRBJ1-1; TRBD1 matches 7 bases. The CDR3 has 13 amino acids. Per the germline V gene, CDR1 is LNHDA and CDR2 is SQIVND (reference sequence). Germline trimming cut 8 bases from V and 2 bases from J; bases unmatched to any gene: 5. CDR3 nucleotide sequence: TGTGCCAGTCATGGGGACAGTAACACTGAAGCTTTCTTT. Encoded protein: CASHGDSNTEAFF.

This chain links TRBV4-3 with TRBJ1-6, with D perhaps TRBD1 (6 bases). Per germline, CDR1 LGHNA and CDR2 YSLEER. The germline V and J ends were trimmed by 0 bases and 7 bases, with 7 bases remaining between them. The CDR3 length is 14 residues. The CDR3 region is CASSQEGQNSPLHF. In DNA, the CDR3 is TGCGCCAGCAGCCAAGAGGGACAAAATTCACCCCTCCACTTT.

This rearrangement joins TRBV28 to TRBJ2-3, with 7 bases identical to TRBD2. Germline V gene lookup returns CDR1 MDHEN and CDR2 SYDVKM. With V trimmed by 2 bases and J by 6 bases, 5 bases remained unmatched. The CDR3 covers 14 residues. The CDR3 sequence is CASSLGGSSDTQYF. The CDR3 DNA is TGTGCCAGCAGTTTAGGCGGGAGTAGTGATACGCAGTATTTT.